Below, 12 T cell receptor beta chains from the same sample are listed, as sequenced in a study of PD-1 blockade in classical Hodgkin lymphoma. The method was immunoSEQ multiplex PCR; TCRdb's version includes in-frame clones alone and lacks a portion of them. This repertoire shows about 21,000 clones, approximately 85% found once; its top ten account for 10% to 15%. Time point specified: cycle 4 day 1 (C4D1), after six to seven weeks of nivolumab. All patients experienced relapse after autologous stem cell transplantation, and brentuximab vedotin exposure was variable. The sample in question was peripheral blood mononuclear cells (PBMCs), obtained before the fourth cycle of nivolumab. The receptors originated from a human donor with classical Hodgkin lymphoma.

This chain's CDR3 is CASSGGQGNEKLFF. The CDR3 coding sequence is TGCGCCAGCAGCGGGGGACAGGGGAATGAAAAACTGTTTTTT. The genes are TRBV5-1 and TRBJ1-4; 10 positions agree with TRBD1. The CDR3 covers 14 residues. CDR1 and CDR2 from the germline V gene are SGHRS and YFSETQ. V gave up 4 bases and J gave up 5 bases; unmatched junction bases: 2.

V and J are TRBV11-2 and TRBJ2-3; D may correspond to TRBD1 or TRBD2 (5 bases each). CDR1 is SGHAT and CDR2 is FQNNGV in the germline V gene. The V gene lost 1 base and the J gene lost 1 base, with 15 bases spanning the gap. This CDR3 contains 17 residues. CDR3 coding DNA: TGTGCCAGCAGCTTAGTGAGGCAGGGACGGGGCACAGATACGCAGTATTTT. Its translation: CASSLVRQGRGTDTQYF. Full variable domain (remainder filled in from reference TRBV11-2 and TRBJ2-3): EAGVAQSPRYKIIEKRQSVAFWCNPISGHATLYWYQQILGQGPKLLIQFQNNGVVDDSQLPKDRFSAERLKGVDSTLKIQPAKLEDSAVYLCASSLVRQGRGTDTQYFGPGTRLTVL.

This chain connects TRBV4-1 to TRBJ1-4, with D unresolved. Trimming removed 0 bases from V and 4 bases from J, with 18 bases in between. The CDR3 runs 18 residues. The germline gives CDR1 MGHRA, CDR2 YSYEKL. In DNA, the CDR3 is TGCGCCAGCAGCCAAGACCGTGGTTGGACGGAAATTAATGAAAAACTGTTTTTT. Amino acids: CASSQDRGWTEINEKLFF.

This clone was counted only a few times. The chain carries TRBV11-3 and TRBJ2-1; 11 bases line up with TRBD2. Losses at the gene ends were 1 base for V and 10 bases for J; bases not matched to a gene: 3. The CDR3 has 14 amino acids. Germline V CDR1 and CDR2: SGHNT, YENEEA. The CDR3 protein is CASSLGLAGGEQFF. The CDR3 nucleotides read TGTGCCAGCAGCTTAGGGTTAGCGGGAGGGGAGCAGTTCTTC.

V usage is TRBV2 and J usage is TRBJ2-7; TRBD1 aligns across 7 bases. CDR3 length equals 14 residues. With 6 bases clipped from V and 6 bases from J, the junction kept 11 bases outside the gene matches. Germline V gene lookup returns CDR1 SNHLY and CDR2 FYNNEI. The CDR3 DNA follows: TGTGCCAGCAGCGGCGCAGGGGGACGGAGCGAGCAGTACTTC. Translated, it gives CASSGAGGRSEQYF.

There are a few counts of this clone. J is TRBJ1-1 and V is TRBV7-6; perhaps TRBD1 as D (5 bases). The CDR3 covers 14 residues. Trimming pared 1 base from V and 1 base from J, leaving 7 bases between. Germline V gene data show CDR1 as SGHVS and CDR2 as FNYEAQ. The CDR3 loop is CASSLGRANTEAFF. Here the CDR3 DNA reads TGTGCCAGCAGCTTAGGCAGGGCGAACACTGAAGCTTTCTTT.

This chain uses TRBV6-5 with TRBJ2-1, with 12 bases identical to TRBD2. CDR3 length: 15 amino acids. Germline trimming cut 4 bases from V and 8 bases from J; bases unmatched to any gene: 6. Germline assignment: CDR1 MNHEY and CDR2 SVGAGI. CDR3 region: CASSSMTSGSYEQFF. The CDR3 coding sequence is TGTGCCAGCAGTTCCATGACTAGCGGGAGCTATGAGCAGTTCTTC.

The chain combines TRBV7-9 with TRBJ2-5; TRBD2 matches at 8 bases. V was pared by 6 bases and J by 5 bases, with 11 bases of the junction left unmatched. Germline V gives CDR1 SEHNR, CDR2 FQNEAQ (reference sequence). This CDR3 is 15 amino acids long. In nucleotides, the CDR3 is TGTGCCAGCAGTTTCCCCAGACTAGCGCGGGAGACCCAGTACTTC. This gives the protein CASSFPRLARETQYF. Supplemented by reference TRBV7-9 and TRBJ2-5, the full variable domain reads DTGVSQNPRHKITKRGQNVTFRCDPISEHNRLYWYRQTLGQGPEFLTYFQNEAQLEKSRLLSDRFSAERPKGSFSTLEIQRTEQGDSAMYLCASSFPRLARETQYFGPGTRLLVL.

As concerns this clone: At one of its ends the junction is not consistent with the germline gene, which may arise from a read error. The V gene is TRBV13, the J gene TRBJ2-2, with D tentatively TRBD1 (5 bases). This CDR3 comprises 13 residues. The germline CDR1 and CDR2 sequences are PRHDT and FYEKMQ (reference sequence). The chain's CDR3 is CASSLTDTRELFF. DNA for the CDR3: TGTGCCAGCAGCTTAACGGACACCAGGGAGCTGTTTTTT.

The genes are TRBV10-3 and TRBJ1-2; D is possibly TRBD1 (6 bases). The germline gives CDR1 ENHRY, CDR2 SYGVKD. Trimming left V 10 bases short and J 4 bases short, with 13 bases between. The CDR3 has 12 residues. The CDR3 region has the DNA TGTGCCAGTCGCCTGGACAGCTATGGCTACACCTTC. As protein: CASRLDSYGYTF.

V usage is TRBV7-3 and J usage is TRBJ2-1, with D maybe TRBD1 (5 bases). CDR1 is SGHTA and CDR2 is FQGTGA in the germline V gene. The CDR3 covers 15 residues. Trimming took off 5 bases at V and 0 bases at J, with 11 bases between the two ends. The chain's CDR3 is CASSPTGYSYNEQFF. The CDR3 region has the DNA TGTGCCAGCAGCCCTACAGGTTACTCCTACAATGAGCAGTTCTTC.

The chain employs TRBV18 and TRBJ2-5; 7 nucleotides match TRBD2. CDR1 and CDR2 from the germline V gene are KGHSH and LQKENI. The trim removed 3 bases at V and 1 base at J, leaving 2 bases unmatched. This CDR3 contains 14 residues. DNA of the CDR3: TGTGCCAGCTCACCCCCTAGCGGCCAAGAGACCCAGTACTTC. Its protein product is CASSPPSGQETQYF.